A single TCR beta chain is shown here with its context. Its antigen is as yet unknown. Germline lookup yields CDR1 SNHLY and CDR2 FYNNEI. V trimming: 5 bases; J trimming: 7 bases; junction bases outside the gene matches: 3. The CDR3 totals 14 residues. The data are from a study of OX40 agonist ivuxolimab in advanced cancers. About the research overall: With ivuxolimab, an agonistic anti-OX40 (CD134) antibody, patients were treated. Dose-escalation cases comprised hepatocellular carcinoma, melanoma, renal cell or head and neck cancer. Study results and caveats: Among T cells, CD8+ cells averaged more expanded clones than CD4+ cells.

Here immunoSEQ multiplex PCR was the method, and the copy in TCRdb shows in-frame clones only, minus some. The sample carries 55,000 to 65,000 clones, 86% recorded once. The chain uses TRBV2 and TRBJ1-4; 11 nucleotides agree with TRBD1. This sample comprised CD4+ or CD8+ T cells sorted from blood, obtained in a trial of the OX40 agonist ivuxolimab. This sequence was found in an adult with an advanced solid tumor such as melanoma, head and neck, liver or kidney cancer. The CDR3 is CASSTGTGGEKLFF. The CDR3 DNA sequence: TGTGCCAGCAGTACCGGGACAGGGGGTGAAAAACTGTTTTTT.